The 26 T cell receptor beta chains presented below share a single source sample, sequenced in a study of cytotoxic CD8 clonotypes in ibrutinib-treated CLL. Clones were read by immunoSEQ multiplex PCR, and TCRdb kept only the in-frame ones, dropping some. The data show 120,000 to 150,000 clones, with approximately 75% seen just once and around 30% held by the top ten. The source material was PBMCs, sampled after 12 months of ibrutinib treatment. The receptor source for this set is a human donor with chronic lymphocytic leukemia.

The rearrangement joins TRBV29-1 to TRBJ2-7; D is ambiguous. The ends were cut back, 0 bases at V and 6 bases at J, with 18 bases in the middle. In germline, CDR1 is SQVTM, CDR2 ANQGSEA. The CDR3 totals 15 residues. The CDR3 DNA follows: TGCAGCGTTGAAGATCCAATCCGTGGCAGCCCCGAGCAGTACTTC. Translating gives CSVEDPIRGSPEQYF.

This clone showed up just a few times. V usage is TRBV6-5 and J usage is TRBJ1-1; perhaps TRBD1 as D (6 bases). Germline CDR1 is MNHEY and CDR2 is SVGAGI. The CDR3 is made up of 11 amino acids. V lost 8 bases to trimming and J lost 5 bases, with 9 bases between them. The CDR3 nucleotides are TGTGCCAGCCGGGGGCAAACTGAAGCTTTCTTT. Its protein product is CASRGQTEAFF.

This rearrangement joins TRBV2 to TRBJ2-5; no clear D. V lost 5 bases and J lost 2, with 9 bases in between. This CDR3 has 13 residues. In germline, CDR1 is SNHLY, CDR2 FYNNEI. CDR3 amino acids: CASSSDKQETQYF. DNA of the CDR3: TGTGCCAGCAGTTCCGACAAGCAAGAGACCCAGTACTTC.

This clone was seen a few times. The chain has TRBV27 and TRBJ1-5; D gene ambiguous. Trimming removed 3 bases at V and 1 base at J, with 4 bases between. The germline V gene has CDR1 MNHEY and CDR2 SMNVEV (reference sequence). There are 13 residues in the CDR3. CDR3 amino acids: CASSFLSNQPQHF. Written as DNA, the CDR3 is TGTGCCAGCAGTTTTCTCAGCAATCAGCCCCAGCATTTT.

This chain joins TRBV2 and TRBJ2-5; possible D gene TRBD1, 6 bases. CDR3 length: 14 residues. V was shortened by 4 bases and J by 5 bases, with 14 bases between the two germline ends. The V gene's germline CDR1 is SNHLY and CDR2 FYNNEI. Here the CDR3 reads CASSGQVWGETQYF. The CDR3 nucleotides read TGTGCCAGCAGTGGACAGGTTTGGGGGGAGACCCAGTACTTC. The full variable domain, rest sourced from reference TRBV2 and TRBJ2-5, is EPEVTQTPSHQVTQMGQEVILRCVPISNHLYFYWYRQILGQKVEFLVSFYNNEISEKSEIFDDQFSVERPDGSNFTLKIRSTKLEDSAMYFCASSGQVWGETQYFGPGTRLLVL.

This chain joins TRBV18 and TRBJ2-1; D uncertain. The germline V gene has CDR1 KGHSH and CDR2 LQKENI. The CDR3 spans 12 residues. V lost 4 bases and J lost 3, with 4 bases in between. The CDR3 bases are TGTGCCAGCTCACTATACTACAATGAGCAGTTCTTC. Amino acids: CASSLYYNEQFF.

The CDR3 region has the DNA TGTGCCAACTCCGGCCAGCCCCAGCATTTT. Its translation: CANSGQPQHF. This chain connects TRBV6-4 to TRBJ1-5, with D unresolved. Trimming took 10 bases from V and 7 from J, leaving 8 bases between them. The CDR3 is 10 residues long. CDR1 is MRHNA and CDR2 is SNTAGT in the germline V gene.

In DNA form, the CDR3 reads TGTGCCAGCAGCCCACCGGACAGGGGCTCCTACGAGCAGTACTTC. Its translation: CASSPPDRGSYEQYF. The chain links TRBV14 to TRBJ2-7; 9 positions match TRBD1. V lost 4 bases and J lost 0; bases outside the gene matches: 4. The CDR3 sequence is 15 residues long. The germline V gene has CDR1 SGHDN and CDR2 FVKESK. Full variable domain (outside the CDR3, taken from reference TRBV14 and TRBJ2-7): EAGVTQFPSHSVIEKGQTVTLRCDPISGHDNLYWYRRVMGKEIKFLLHFVKESKQDESGMPNNRFLAERTGGTYSTLKVQPAELEDSGVYFCASSPPDRGSYEQYFGPGTRLTVT.

The chain recombines TRBV5-4 with TRBJ2-6, with D hard to call. This CDR3 contains 14 residues. V was clipped by 4 bases and J by 0 bases, with 5 bases between them. From germline, CDR1 is SGHNT and CDR2 YYREEE (reference sequence). The CDR3 DNA follows: TGTGCCAGCAGCGTGACCTCTGGGGCCAACGTCCTGACTTTC. Protein product: CASSVTSGANVLTF.

The chain links TRBV4-1 to TRBJ2-5; tentative D call: TRBD2 (6 bases). The CDR3 consists of 15 residues. Germline CDR1 reads MGHRA; CDR2 reads YSYEKL. Trimming took off 5 bases at V and 0 bases at J, with 13 bases between the two ends. The CDR3 protein is CASSYSGGNQETQYF. The CDR3 nucleotides read TGCGCCAGCAGCTACAGCGGCGGGAACCAAGAGACCCAGTACTTC.

J is TRBJ2-2 and V is TRBV9; D possibly uses TRBD1 or TRBD2 (6 bases each). CDR1 and CDR2 from the germline V gene are SGDLS and YYNGEE. This CDR3 is built from 16 residues. The ends were cut back, 0 bases at V and 1 base at J, with 10 bases in the middle. DNA of the CDR3: TGTGCCAGCAGCGTAGTCGGAGGGGGGAACACCGGGGAGCTGTTTTTT. Encoded protein: CASSVVGGGNTGELFF.

The chain employs TRBV7-3 and TRBJ2-5, with 8 bases identical to TRBD2. Germline loops: CDR1 SGHTA, CDR2 FQGTGA. This CDR3 region has 16 residues. V was clipped by 5 bases and J by 3 bases; unmatched bases: 11. CDR3 sequence: CASSRLGSGSKETQYF. The DNA of the CDR3 is TGTGCCAGCAGCCGCCTTGGCAGCGGGAGTAAAGAGACCCAGTACTTC.

The chain is built from TRBV20-1 and TRBJ1-1; no firm D call. Looked up from germline, CDR1 is DFQATT and CDR2 is SNEGSKA (reference sequence). This CDR3 spans 11 amino acids. Trimming removed 3 bases from V and 4 bases from J, with 6 bases in between. In DNA form, the CDR3 reads TGCAGTGCTAGGACCGGCACTGAAGCTTTCTTT. Residues: CSARTGTEAFF.

This clone has at least ten counts. The J gene is TRBJ2-3, the V gene TRBV29-1, with 8 bases identical to TRBD1. The CDR3 is made up of 13 amino acids. V lost 8 bases to trimming and J lost 4 bases; unmatched junction nucleotides: 8. Germline V gene sequence: CDR1 SQVTM, CDR2 ANQGSEA. The CDR3 DNA is TGCAGCCACGAGGGACAGGTGGCAGATACGCAGTATTTT. Translated: CSHEGQVADTQYF.

The chain employs TRBV5-1 and TRBJ1-3; no definite D call. This CDR3 contains 15 residues. V lost 4 bases, J lost 4 bases, and 15 bases lay in between. Germline-derived CDR1 and CDR2 are SGHRS and YFSETQ. The CDR3 reads CASSGPGVRGNTIYF. The CDR3 DNA sequence: TGCGCCAGCAGCGGCCCTGGAGTTAGGGGAAACACCATATATTTT.

The chain carries TRBV5-1 and TRBJ2-5; D possibly matches TRBD1 or TRBD2 (6 bases each). V was cut by 1 base and J by 2 bases, with 15 bases left in between. From germline, CDR1 is SGHRS and CDR2 YFSETQ. The CDR3 has 16 residues. The CDR3 reads CASSLSGVGGQETQYF. CDR3 in DNA: TGCGCCAGCAGCTTGTCCGGGGTAGGGGGGCAAGAGACCCAGTACTTC.

The chain has TRBV6-5 and TRBJ1-1; 7 positions match TRBD1. The CDR3 is 15 amino acids. Germline trimming cut 5 bases from V and 0 bases from J; bases unmatched to any gene: 6. Per germline, CDR1 MNHEY and CDR2 SVGAGI. The CDR3 loop reads CASSVQGTMNTEAFF. CDR3 nucleotides: TGTGCCAGCAGTGTACAGGGGACAATGAACACTGAAGCTTTCTTT.

The chain links TRBV10-3 to TRBJ2-1, with D tentatively TRBD2 (5 bases). Germline CDR1 ENHRY, CDR2 SYGVKD. The CDR3 is 12 residues long. Trimming pared 3 bases from V and 8 bases from J, leaving 8 bases between. The CDR3 here is CAISDRADEQFF. CDR3 nucleotide sequence: TGTGCCATCAGTGACAGAGCGGATGAGCAGTTCTTC.

A few counts support this clone. The chain couples TRBV11-3 to TRBJ1-1, with unresolved D. V was trimmed by 5 bases and J by 7 bases, leaving 14 bases between them. The CDR3 is made up of 13 amino acids. The germline gives CDR1 SGHNT, CDR2 YENEEA. CDR3 sequence (DNA): TGTGCCAGCAGCATAAACGAGCTTTTTGAAGCTTTCTTT. It translates to CASSINELFEAFF.

The chain is built from TRBV7-9 and TRBJ2-7; 12 bases fit TRBD1. The length of the CDR3 is 15 residues. Germline values: CDR1 SEHNR, CDR2 FQNEAQ (reference sequence). The junction had 4 bases not matched to a gene; V was cut back by 5 bases and J by 2 bases. Written as DNA, the CDR3 is TGTGCCAGCAGCCCTGGGACAGGGGGCCCCTACGAGCAGTACTTC. It yields the protein CASSPGTGGPYEQYF.

V gene TRBV14 combines with J gene TRBJ1-6, with D uncertain. The CDR3 is made up of 13 amino acids. V gave up 3 bases and J gave up 8 bases, with 8 bases separating them. CDR1 SGHDN and CDR2 FVKESK come from the germline V gene. This chain's CDR3 is CASSQLGYSPLHF. The DNA of the CDR3 is TGTGCCAGCAGCCAGCTAGGGTATTCACCCCTCCACTTT. The full variable domain, its missing parts supplied by reference TRBV14 and TRBJ1-6, is EAGVTQFPSHSVIEKGQTVTLRCDPISGHDNLYWYRRVMGKEIKFLLHFVKESKQDESGMPNNRFLAERTGGTYSTLKVQPAELEDSGVYFCASSQLGYSPLHFGNGTRLTVT.

J is TRBJ2-3 and V is TRBV6-5; possibly TRBD2 for D (6 bases). CDR3 size: 15 residues. CDR1 is MNHEY, CDR2 SVGAGI, per germline. The V gene lost 5 bases and the J gene lost 0 bases, with 12 bases spanning the gap. This chain's CDR3 is CASSTSSVSTDTQYF. In nucleotides, the CDR3 is TGTGCCAGCAGTACATCTAGCGTTAGCACAGATACGCAGTATTTT.

The genes are TRBV9 and TRBJ2-3, with D perhaps TRBD2 (6 bases). V lost 3 bases and J lost 2, with 13 bases in between. This CDR3 has 15 amino acids. Germline-derived CDR1 and CDR2 are SGDLS and YYNGEE. CDR3 protein: CASSALAVHTDTQYF. For the CDR3, the DNA is TGTGCCAGCAGCGCGTTAGCGGTCCACACAGATACGCAGTATTTT.

This clone was recorded only once. V usage is TRBV7-2 and J usage is TRBJ2-2; D uncertain. This CDR3 region has 16 residues. Germline V gene data show CDR1 as SGHTA and CDR2 as FQGNSA. Trimming removed 1 base from V and 5 bases from J, with 14 bases in between. In DNA form, the CDR3 reads TGTGCCAGCAGCTTAGTTAGTTTAGTGGGGACCGGGGAGCTGTTTTTT. Translating gives CASSLVSLVGTGELFF.

The CDR3 loop is CASSFSGTHTLYNEQFF. The CDR3 DNA follows: TGTGCCAGCAGTTTCTCGGGGACTCATACACTATACAATGAGCAGTTCTTC. The chain carries TRBV27 and TRBJ2-1, with D perhaps matching TRBD2 (6 bases). The CDR3 covers 17 residues. From germline, CDR1 is MNHEY and CDR2 SMNVEV (reference sequence). Between the trimmed V and J ends, which lost 3 bases and 4 bases, there was a span of 19 bases.

The chain employs TRBV5-1 and TRBJ1-5; D might be TRBD1 (6 bases). The germline V gene has CDR1 SGHRS and CDR2 YFSETQ. V shed 5 bases and J shed 1 base, with 16 bases lying between them. CDR3 length equals 16 residues. CDR3 in amino acids: CASSLGEGQSNQPQHF. The DNA for the CDR3 is TGCGCCAGCAGTCTCGGAGAGGGACAAAGCAATCAGCCCCAGCATTTT.